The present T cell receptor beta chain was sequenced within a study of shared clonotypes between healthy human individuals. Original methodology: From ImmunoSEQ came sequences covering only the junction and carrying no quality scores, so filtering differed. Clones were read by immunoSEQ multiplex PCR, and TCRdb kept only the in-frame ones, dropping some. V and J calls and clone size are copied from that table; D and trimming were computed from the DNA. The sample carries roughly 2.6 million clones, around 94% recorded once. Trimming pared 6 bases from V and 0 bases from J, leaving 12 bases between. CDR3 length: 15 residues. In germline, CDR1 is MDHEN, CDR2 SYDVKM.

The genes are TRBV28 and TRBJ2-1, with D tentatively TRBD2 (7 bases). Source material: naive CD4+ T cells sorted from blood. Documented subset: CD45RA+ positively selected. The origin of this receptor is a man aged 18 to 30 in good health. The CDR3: CASSLAGASYNEQFF. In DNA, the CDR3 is TGTGCCAGCAGCCTGGCGGGGGCCTCCTACAATGAGCAGTTCTTC. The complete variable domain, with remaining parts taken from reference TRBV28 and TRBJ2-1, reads DVKVTQSSRYLVKRTGEKVFLECVQDMDHENMFWYRQDPGLGLRLIYFSYDVKMKEKGDIPEGYSVSREKKERFSLILESASTNQTSMYLCASSLAGASYNEQFFGPGTRLTVL.